These 3 T cell receptor beta chains originate from one sample sequenced in a study of T cell responses to AZD1222 COVID-19 vaccine. The table came from immunoSEQ multiplex PCR; TCRdb's copy has only in-frame clones and leaves some out. Of about 190,000 clones in the sample, around 93% are singletons; the top ten hold 7.5% to 10%. Sample: peripheral blood, taken on day 0 of AZD1222 vaccination. The receptors shown here come from an adult in good health.

The chain has TRBV18 and TRBJ2-1; D is unresolved. There are 13 residues in the CDR3. Germline CDR1 and CDR2: KGHSH and LQKENI. V was shortened by 3 bases and J by 5 bases, with 8 bases between the two germline ends. The CDR3 reads CASSPTSDNEQFF. CDR3 nucleotide sequence: TGTGCCAGCTCACCCACATCAGACAATGAGCAGTTCTTC. Supplemented by reference TRBV18 and TRBJ2-1, the full variable domain reads NAGVMQNPRHLVRRRGQEARLRCSPMKGHSHVYWYRQLPEEGLKFMVYLQKENIIDESGMPKERFSAEFPKEGPSILRIQQVVRGDSAAYFCASSPTSDNEQFFGPGTRLTVL.

The chain links TRBV7-8 to TRBJ2-7; 10 bases fit TRBD1. The CDR3 contains 15 residues. Germline CDR1 is SGHVS and CDR2 is FQNEAQ. V dropped 2 bases and J dropped 2; count of bases not matched to a gene: 3. The CDR3, as DNA: TGTGCCAGCAGCTTACTGGGACAGGGGACCTACGAGCAGTACTTC. Translation gives CASSLLGQGTYEQYF. The complete variable domain, with remaining parts taken from reference TRBV7-8 and TRBJ2-7, reads GAGVSQSPRYKVAKRGQDVALRCDPISGHVSLFWYQQALGQGPEFLTYFQNEAQLDKSGLPSDRFFAERPEGSVSTLKIQRTQQEDSAVYLCASSLLGQGTYEQYFGPGTRLTVT.

As for this clone: Other DNA sequences in this sample translate to the same CDR3. The J gene is TRBJ1-5, the V gene TRBV28; no firm D call. Germline loops: CDR1 MDHEN, CDR2 SYDVKM. V gave up 3 bases and J gave up 7 bases, with 4 bases separating them. The CDR3 is 11 amino acids. The CDR3 DNA sequence: TGTGCCAGCAGTTTGGGCCAGCCCCAGCATTTT. It codes for CASSLGQPQHF. Together with reference TRBV28 and TRBJ1-5, the CDR3 gives the full variable domain: DVKVTQSSRYLVKRTGEKVFLECVQDMDHENMFWYRQDPGLGLRLIYFSYDVKMKEKGDIPEGYSVSREKKERFSLILESASTNQTSMYLCASSLGQPQHFGDGTRLSIL.